This TCR beta chain is drawn from a study of blood T cells in healthy people across ages. Study-wide context: Template switching retrieved approximately one barcoded beta molecule for each two T cells.

Primers used in a second PCR of roughly 7 to 12 cycles were a sample-barcoded 5' primer and a J-beta primer mix. MiXCR, run by TCRdb on the 5' RACE reads, gives a single entry per CDR3 protein. Found here are around 1,000,000 distinct CDR3 sequences, 20% to 25% of them singletons; the top ten hold less than 0.75%. The V end lost 0 bases, the J end lost 5 bases, and 13 bases lay between the germline ends. The CDR3 is made up of 15 amino acids. Per germline, CDR1 MGHRA and CDR2 YSYEKL. This same sample was also taken into another study, of T cells of mothers and their children. From that report: With the M1S primer of the second PCR, sample barcodes and 2-4 random nucleotides were added.

The source is a girl aged 2 to 10 in good health. This chain connects TRBV4-1 to TRBJ2-5, with TRBD1 as a possible D gene (5 bases). The sample taken for sequencing was blood. CDR3 in amino acids: CASSQETRAVETQYF. CDR3 DNA: TGCGCCAGCAGCCAAGAAACCAGGGCGGTGGAGACCCAGTACTTC.